The rows below give T cell receptor beta chains drawn from one sample of a study of cytomegalovirus exposure and HLA in healthy donors. TCRdb's copy holds only in-frame clones and misses some; the assay was immunoSEQ multiplex PCR. The table shows roughly 190,000 clones, with roughly three quarters occurring only once. Sequencing was done on a sample of PBMCs. Receptor source: a woman aged 50 to 65 in good health and CMV-seronegative. CDR3s include the opening cysteine and the closing phenylalanine or tryptophan. Fields, in order: J gene, V gene, clone size, D gene, CDR3 protein, CDR3 DNA. The D gene is left open where the match is weak. Only some rows state a clone size, as once, few, many or a class for expanded clones.

J: TRBJ2-3
V: TRBV27
size: .
D: TRBD1
CDR3: CASSFPGTDSPQYF
DNA: TGTGCCAGCAGTTTCCCTGGGACAGACTCTCCGCAGTATTTT

J: TRBJ1-2
V: TRBV28
size: .
D: TRBD1
CDR3: CASTNLQGANYGYTF
DNA: TGTGCCAGCACAAACCTACAGGGGGCCAACTATGGCTACACCTTC

J: TRBJ2-7
V: TRBV6-6
size: .
D: .
CDR3: CASSYSFRGTLYEQYF
DNA: TGTGCCAGCAGTTACTCATTTAGGGGGACGCTGTACGAGCAGTACTTC

J: TRBJ2-7
V: TRBV28
size: .
D: TRBD1
CDR3: CASSKQGKAWNEQYF
DNA: TGTGCCAGCAGTAAACAGGGGAAAGCCTGGAACGAGCAGTACTTC

J: TRBJ1-2
V: TRBV7-9
size: .
D: TRBD1
CDR3: CASSLPGQGDYGYTF
DNA: TGTGCCAGCAGCTTACCGGGACAGGGTGACTATGGCTACACCTTC

J: TRBJ2-7
V: TRBV28
size: .
D: .
CDR3: CASRDTGVSEQYF
DNA: TGTGCCAGCAGAGATACGGGAGTGAGCGAGCAGTACTTC

J: TRBJ2-2
V: TRBV28
size: .
D: .
CDR3: CASSRGDTGELFF
DNA: TGTGCCAGCAGTCGCGGGGACACCGGGGAGCTGTTTTTT

J: TRBJ1-2
V: TRBV28
size: .
D: TRBD1
CDR3: CASSLPDREPSNYGYTF
DNA: TGTGCCAGCAGTTTGCCCGACAGGGAGCCCAGTAACTATGGCTACACCTTC

J: TRBJ1-2
V: TRBV4-2
size: .
D: TRBD1
CDR3: CASTNPGTGSPSNYGYTF
DNA: TGTGCCAGCACAAACCCCGGGACAGGGTCCCCATCTAACTATGGCTACACCTTC

J: TRBJ2-1
V: TRBV28
size: .
D: .
CDR3: CASNFRRGYNEQFF
DNA: TGTGCCAGCAATTTTCGGCGGGGTTACAATGAGCAGTTCTTC

J: TRBJ1-1
V: TRBV2
size: .
D: .
CDR3: CATLGARSAEAFF
DNA: TGTGCCACCCTAGGGGCACGGTCGGCTGAAGCTTTCTTT

J: TRBJ2-5
V: TRBV7-2
size: .
D: TRBD2
CDR3: CASSLQPYSGPNF
DNA: TGTGCCAGCAGCCTACAGCCCTATAGCGGGCCCAACTTC

J: TRBJ2-1
V: TRBV7-2
size: once
D: .
CDR3: CASSLLEAGEQFF
DNA: TGTGCCAGCAGCCTCCTAGAGGCTGGTGAGCAGTTCTTC

J: TRBJ2-1
V: TRBV18
size: .
D: TRBD1
CDR3: CASSPLIRDRRWSYNEQFF
DNA: TGTGCCAGCTCACCTCTAATTCGGGACAGGAGATGGTCCTACAATGAGCAGTTCTTC

J: TRBJ2-1
V: TRBV5-6
size: .
D: TRBD1
CDR3: CASSFRQGTRSPLNEQFF
DNA: TGTGCCAGCAGCTTCCGACAGGGGACTCGGTCCCCTCTAAATGAGCAGTTCTTC

J: TRBJ1-1
V: TRBV10-3
size: .
D: .
CDR3: CAIKGDTEAFF
DNA: TGTGCCATCAAAGGAGACACTGAAGCTTTCTTT

J: TRBJ2-3
V: TRBV10-1
size: .
D: .
CDR3: CASSEGQGSRSTDTQYF
DNA: TGCGCCAGCAGTGAGGGGCAGGGGAGTAGGAGCACAGATACGCAGTATTTT

J: TRBJ1-6
V: TRBV2
size: .
D: .
CDR3: CASSEEQGLPPLHF
DNA: TGTGCCAGCAGTGAAGAACAGGGATTACCACCCCTCCACTTT

J: TRBJ2-7
V: TRBV7-9
size: .
D: .
CDR3: CSSSFLSYEQYF
DNA: TGTTCCAGCAGCTTTCTCTCCTACGAGCAGTACTTC

J: TRBJ1-6
V: TRBV2
size: .
D: .
CDR3: CARDPGQHF
DNA: TGTGCCAGAGACCCGGGACAACACTTT

J: TRBJ2-7
V: TRBV18
size: .
D: .
CDR3: CASSQNGRLIASEQYF
DNA: TGTGCCAGCTCACAAAACGGGAGATTGATCGCCTCCGAGCAGTACTTC

J: TRBJ2-5
V: TRBV7-9
size: once
D: TRBD2
CDR3: CSSSAGGLAGEETQYF
DNA: TGTTCCAGCAGCGCCGGGGGACTAGCGGGGGAAGAGACCCAGTACTTC

J: TRBJ2-3
V: TRBV29-1
size: .
D: TRBD2
CDR3: CSVNTGTIAGDIGYF
DNA: TGCAGCGTTAACACGGGGACTATAGCGGGAGATATCGGGTATTTT

J: TRBJ2-7
V: TRBV27
size: .
D: .
CDR3: CAKAEKVGLGDYEQYF
DNA: TGTGCCAAAGCAGAAAAGGTTGGATTAGGGGACTACGAGCAGTACTTC

J: TRBJ1-5
V: TRBV28
size: .
D: TRBD1
CDR3: CASSRSGTGGNQPQHF
DNA: TGTGCCAGCAGTCGGTCCGGGACAGGGGGCAATCAGCCCCAGCATTTT

J: TRBJ2-7
V: TRBV7-9
size: once
D: .
CDR3: CASSRAGTYEQYF
DNA: TGTGCCAGCAGCCGTGCCGGGACCTACGAGCAGTACTTC

J: TRBJ2-7
V: TRBV5-1
size: .
D: TRBD1
CDR3: CASKIGQESYEQYF
DNA: TGCGCCAGCAAAATCGGACAGGAATCCTACGAGCAGTACTTC

J: TRBJ1-2
V: TRBV7-9
size: .
D: .
CDR3: CASSPSANYGYTF
DNA: TGTGCCAGCAGTCCGTCGGCTAACTATGGCTACACCTTC

J: TRBJ1-5
V: TRBV4-3
size: .
D: .
CDR3: CASSQETGHRNQPQHF
DNA: TGCGCCAGCAGCCAAGAAACGGGACACCGCAATCAGCCCCAGCATTTT

J: TRBJ1-1
V: TRBV27
size: .
D: TRBD1
CDR3: CASSYTGVGVQTEAFF
DNA: TGTGCCAGCAGTTACACAGGGGTGGGGGTTCAAACTGAAGCTTTCTTT

J: TRBJ2-7
V: TRBV27
size: .
D: TRBD2
CDR3: CASSLAGGEQYF
DNA: TGTGCCAGCAGTTTAGCGGGGGGCGAGCAGTACTTC

J: TRBJ1-5
V: TRBV18
size: .
D: TRBD1
CDR3: CASSQDRGGNQPQHF
DNA: TGTGCCAGCTCACAGGACAGGGGTGGCAATCAGCCCCAGCATTTT

J: TRBJ2-2
V: TRBV7-2
size: .
D: TRBD1
CDR3: CASSLKGTGGTGELFF
DNA: TGTGCCAGCAGCCTCAAAGGGACAGGGGGCACCGGGGAGCTGTTTTTT

J: TRBJ1-2
V: TRBV2
size: .
D: TRBD1
CDR3: CASRYPGTGIRGGYTF
DNA: TGTGCCAGCAGGTATCCCGGGACAGGGATACGTGGCGGCTACACCTTC

J: TRBJ1-1
V: TRBV4-1
size: few
D: .
CDR3: CASSQDTGGQNTEAFF
DNA: TGCGCCAGCAGCCAAGATACAGGAGGGCAGAACACTGAAGCTTTCTTT

J: TRBJ2-7
V: TRBV6-1
size: .
D: TRBD1
CDR3: CASSGRTGGSYEQYF
DNA: TGTGCCAGCAGTGGCCGGACAGGGGGCTCCTACGAGCAGTACTTC

J: TRBJ2-5
V: TRBV2
size: once
D: TRBD2
CDR3: CASSTRSLTSGGNKETQYF
DNA: TGTGCCAGCAGTACGAGAAGCCTGACTAGCGGGGGAAACAAAGAGACCCAGTACTTC

J: TRBJ2-7
V: TRBV7-2
size: .
D: TRBD1
CDR3: CASSQPGTGAYEQYF
DNA: TGCGCCAGCAGCCAACCCGGGACAGGAGCCTACGAGCAGTACTTC

J: TRBJ2-1
V: TRBV4-2
size: .
D: TRBD1
CDR3: CASSQGTGYNEQFF
DNA: TGTGCCAGCAGCCAAGGGACAGGTTACAATGAGCAGTTCTTC

J: TRBJ2-7
V: TRBV10-3
size: .
D: .
CDR3: CAISPTGRATGTSYEQYF
DNA: TGTGCCATCAGCCCGACGGGCAGAGCCACAGGGACCTCCTACGAGCAGTACTTC